This TCR beta chain emerged from a study of T-cell memory formation after mild COVID-19. Overall study results and limits: Day 15 to 85 contracting clones showed balanced CD4/CD8; later expanders leaned CD4+.

Germline CDR1 reads KGHSH; CDR2 reads LQKENI. There are 12 residues in the CDR3. V was pared by 2 bases and J by 9 bases, with 10 bases between. Comments on this clonotype: Antigen specificity is unknown.

Amplification by 5'RACE using constant-segment primers produced TCR alpha and TCR beta cDNA libraries that carried sample barcodes and UMIs. From the 5' RACE reads, TCRdb called clonotypes with MiXCR, one entry per CDR3 protein. Among about 470,000 distinct CDR3 sequences, nearly 25% were seen once, and the ten largest hold 9.5% to 15%. What was sequenced was PBMCs or a T cell subset sorted from them (not recorded which). The origin of this receptor is an adult woman who had mild COVID-19 (a few samples of this study predate the infection). Cell type and time point are not known. The gene calls are TRBV18 and TRBJ1-1; possible D gene TRBD1, 6 bases. CDR3 protein: CASSPSGGQAFF. The CDR3 nucleotides are TGTGCCAGCTCACCATCGGGGGGCCAAGCTTTCTTT.